This is a list of T cell receptor beta chains from one sample in a study of blood T cell repertoires in COVID-19. Libraries were prepared by immunoSEQ multiplex PCR; TCRdb keeps only in-frame clonotypes and omits some of them. The sample has fewer than 100,000 clones; more than 80% are singletons. Specimen: peripheral blood. These receptors originate from an elderly woman with acute or convalescent COVID-19. CDR3s include the opening cysteine and the closing phenylalanine or tryptophan. Fields, in order: D gene, clone size, J gene, V gene, CDR3 protein, CDR3 DNA. The D gene is left open where the match is weak. The size entry is marked missing in some rows and otherwise reads once, few, many or a size class.

D gene: NA; clone size: NA; J gene: TRBJ2-7; V gene: TRBV3-1/TRBV3-2; CDR3 protein: CASSQAGTGSYEQYF; CDR3 DNA: TGTGCCAGCAGCCAAGCCGGGACTGGCTCCTACGAGCAGTACTTC
D gene: TRBD2; clone size: NA; J gene: TRBJ2-1; V gene: TRBV11-2; CDR3 protein: CASSRQRGRGNEQFF; CDR3 DNA: TGTGCCAGCAGCCGTCAGCGGGGGAGAGGGAATGAGCAGTTCTTC
D gene: TRBD1; clone size: NA; J gene: TRBJ2-5; V gene: TRBV29-1; CDR3 protein: CSVGRTGETQYF; CDR3 DNA: TGCAGCGTTGGTAGGACAGGGGAGACCCAGTACTTC
D gene: NA; clone size: NA; J gene: TRBJ2-3; V gene: TRBV6-2/TRBV6-3; CDR3 protein: CASSTAAEGADTQYF; CDR3 DNA: TGTGCCAGCAGTACCGCTGCTGAGGGGGCAGATACGCAGTATTTT
D gene: TRBD1; clone size: NA; J gene: TRBJ1-2; V gene: TRBV18; CDR3 protein: CASSPGQNRGPAAYTF; CDR3 DNA: TGTGCCAGCTCACCTGGGCAAAACAGGGGACCGGCTGCCTACACCTTC
D gene: NA; clone size: NA; J gene: TRBJ1-6; V gene: TRBV6-5; CDR3 protein: CASSFRGGPYNSPLHF; CDR3 DNA: TGTGCCAGCAGTTTTAGGGGGGGGCCCTATAATTCACCCCTCCACTTT
D gene: NA; clone size: NA; J gene: TRBJ2-1; V gene: TRBV10-3; CDR3 protein: CATLAFNGAVNEQFF; CDR3 DNA: TGTGCCACCCTAGCTTTTAACGGAGCCGTCAATGAGCAGTTCTTC
D gene: NA; clone size: once; J gene: TRBJ1-6; V gene: TRBV5-8; CDR3 protein: CASRRRARTYNSPLHF; CDR3 DNA: TGTGCCAGCAGGCGGAGGGCCCGGACCTATAATTCACCCCTCCACTTT
D gene: NA; clone size: once; J gene: TRBJ1-6; V gene: TRBV4-2; CDR3 protein: CASSQDLYSNSPLHF; CDR3 DNA: TGTGCCAGCAGCCAAGATCTGTACAGCAATTCACCCCTCCACTTT
D gene: NA; clone size: once; J gene: TRBJ1-2; V gene: TRBV20-1; CDR3 protein: CSAAGGHGYTF; CDR3 DNA: TGCAGTGCTGCGGGGGGGCACGGCTACACCTTC
D gene: TRBD1; clone size: NA; J gene: TRBJ1-5; V gene: TRBV19; CDR3 protein: CASRGTGPNQPQHF; CDR3 DNA: TGTGCCAGTAGGGGGACAGGGCCCAATCAGCCCCAGCATTTT
D gene: TRBD2; clone size: NA; J gene: TRBJ2-7; V gene: TRBV5-1; CDR3 protein: CASSWLSGRGDEQYF; CDR3 DNA: TGCGCCAGCAGCTGGTTAAGCGGGAGGGGGGACGAGCAGTACTTC
D gene: NA; clone size: NA; J gene: TRBJ1-2; V gene: TRBV10-1; CDR3 protein: CASSDPTQGYGYGYTF; CDR3 DNA: TGCGCCAGCAGCGACCCGACTCAGGGCTACGGCTATGGCTACACCTTC
D gene: NA; clone size: NA; J gene: TRBJ2-7; V gene: TRBV3-1/TRBV3-2; CDR3 protein: CASSQRSGVTSYEQYF; CDR3 DNA: TGTGCCAGCAGCCAAAGGTCAGGGGTCACCTCCTACGAGCAGTACTTC
D gene: NA; clone size: NA; J gene: TRBJ2-2; V gene: TRBV18; CDR3 protein: CASSIDRNTGELFF; CDR3 DNA: TGTGCCAGCTCAATCGACAGAAACACCGGGGAGCTGTTTTTT
D gene: NA; clone size: NA; J gene: TRBJ1-4; V gene: TRBV5-4; CDR3 protein: CASSLGQAPNEKLFF; CDR3 DNA: TGTGCCAGCAGCTTGGGACAGGCCCCCAATGAAAAACTGTTTTTT
D gene: TRBD2; clone size: NA; J gene: TRBJ2-7; V gene: TRBV28; CDR3 protein: CATRTSGTYEQYF; CDR3 DNA: TGTGCCACCAGGACTAGCGGGACCTACGAGCAGTACTTC
D gene: TRBD2; clone size: few; J gene: TRBJ2-1; V gene: TRBV7-2; CDR3 protein: CASSLTGGPLNEQFF; CDR3 DNA: TGTGCCAGCAGCTTAACGGGAGGGCCCCTCAATGAGCAGTTCTTC
D gene: NA; clone size: NA; J gene: TRBJ2-3; V gene: TRBV7-9; CDR3 protein: CASSLEGQFRTDTQYF; CDR3 DNA: TGTGCCAGCAGCTTAGAAGGACAGTTTCGGACAGATACGCAGTATTTT
D gene: NA; clone size: once; J gene: TRBJ2-1; V gene: TRBV3-1/TRBV3-2; CDR3 protein: CASSPGNEQFF; CDR3 DNA: TGTGCCAGCAGCCCCGGCAATGAGCAGTTCTTC
D gene: NA; clone size: NA; J gene: TRBJ2-2; V gene: TRBV5-6; CDR3 protein: CASSLVLGGALTGELFF; CDR3 DNA: TGTGCCAGCAGCTTGGTCCTAGGGGGGGCTTTAACCGGGGAGCTGTTTTTT
D gene: NA; clone size: NA; J gene: TRBJ2-3; V gene: TRBV19; CDR3 protein: CASSLGEGGTDTQYF; CDR3 DNA: TGTGCCAGTAGTTTGGGGGAAGGGGGTACAGATACGCAGTATTTT
D gene: NA; clone size: NA; J gene: TRBJ2-1; V gene: TRBV3-1/TRBV3-2; CDR3 protein: CASSTRGQKSSYNEQFF; CDR3 DNA: TGTGCCAGCAGCACTCGAGGCCAAAAAAGCTCCTACAATGAGCAGTTCTTC
D gene: NA; clone size: NA; J gene: TRBJ1-2; V gene: TRBV5-1; CDR3 protein: CASSLESGRRYTF; CDR3 DNA: TGCGCCAGCAGCTTGGAATCAGGTCGTAGGTACACCTTC
D gene: NA; clone size: few; J gene: TRBJ1-2; V gene: TRBV7-2; CDR3 protein: CASSLGDRYYGYTF; CDR3 DNA: TGTGCCAGCAGCTTAGGTGACAGGTACTATGGCTACACCTTC
D gene: NA; clone size: NA; J gene: TRBJ1-4; V gene: TRBV7-2; CDR3 protein: CASSPQTVRGDEKLFF; CDR3 DNA: TGTGCCAGCAGCCCTCAGACAGTTAGAGGCGATGAAAAACTGTTTTTT
D gene: TRBD2; clone size: once; J gene: TRBJ2-1; V gene: TRBV29-1; CDR3 protein: CSARAGVSFEQFF; CDR3 DNA: TGCAGCGCCCGAGCGGGAGTAAGCTTTGAGCAGTTCTTC
D gene: NA; clone size: NA; J gene: TRBJ1-6; V gene: TRBV5-5; CDR3 protein: CASSTELSYNSPLHF; CDR3 DNA: TGTGCCAGCAGCACCGAACTATCCTATAATTCACCCCTCCACTTT
D gene: TRBD1; clone size: NA; J gene: TRBJ1-2; V gene: TRBV4-3; CDR3 protein: CASSQETGGQGAGYTF; CDR3 DNA: TGCGCCAGCAGCCAAGAAACAGGGGGGCAGGGAGCTGGCTACACCTTC
D gene: NA; clone size: NA; J gene: TRBJ1-5; V gene: TRBV28; CDR3 protein: CASSFGGDNQPQHF; CDR3 DNA: TGTGCCAGCAGTTTTGGGGGCGACAATCAGCCCCAGCATTTT
D gene: TRBD1; clone size: NA; J gene: TRBJ1-4; V gene: TRBV5-1; CDR3 protein: CASSLLGQGDRFF; CDR3 DNA: TGCGCCAGCAGCTTGTTGGGGCAGGGGGACAGGTTTTTT
D gene: NA; clone size: NA; J gene: TRBJ2-3; V gene: TRBV11-1; CDR3 protein: CASSPHVGVLTDTQYF; CDR3 DNA: TGTGCCAGCAGCCCACACGTAGGGGTGCTCACAGATACGCAGTATTTT
D gene: TRBD1; clone size: NA; J gene: TRBJ1-4; V gene: TRBV4-1; CDR3 protein: CASSQGQGDEKLFF; CDR3 DNA: TGCGCCAGCAGCCAAGGACAGGGGGATGAAAAACTGTTTTTT
D gene: NA; clone size: NA; J gene: TRBJ1-2; V gene: TRBV29-1; CDR3 protein: CSVPPQGGYGYTF; CDR3 DNA: TGCAGCGTCCCCCCCCAGGGCGGCTATGGCTACACCTTC
D gene: NA; clone size: NA; J gene: TRBJ1-5; V gene: TRBV28; CDR3 protein: CASSLSGSGQPQHF; CDR3 DNA: TGTGCCAGCAGTTTGTCGGGGAGCGGTCAGCCCCAGCATTTT
D gene: NA; clone size: NA; J gene: TRBJ2-3; V gene: TRBV7-3; CDR3 protein: CASGLSGDTQYF; CDR3 DNA: TGTGCCAGCGGACTCTCGGGAGATACGCAGTATTTT
D gene: TRBD1; clone size: once; J gene: TRBJ1-4; V gene: TRBV28; CDR3 protein: CASRYRGLSEKLFF; CDR3 DNA: TGTGCCAGCAGGTACAGGGGGCTTAGTGAAAAACTGTTTTTT
D gene: NA; clone size: NA; J gene: TRBJ1-2; V gene: TRBV21-1; CDR3 protein: CASSKARGPDRPYGYTF; CDR3 DNA: TGTGCCAGCAGCAAAGCGAGGGGTCCGGACAGGCCATATGGCTACACCTTC
D gene: TRBD2; clone size: NA; J gene: TRBJ2-4; V gene: TRBV3-1/TRBV3-2; CDR3 protein: CASSQIAGALAKNIQYF; CDR3 DNA: TGTGCCAGCAGCCAAATAGCGGGGGCTTTAGCCAAAAACATTCAGTACTTC
D gene: TRBD1; clone size: NA; J gene: TRBJ1-1; V gene: TRBV5-4; CDR3 protein: CASSSRQGAGAFF; CDR3 DNA: TGTGCCAGCAGCTCCCGACAGGGGGCGGGGGCTTTCTTT
D gene: TRBD1; clone size: NA; J gene: TRBJ1-2; V gene: TRBV29-1; CDR3 protein: CSVGQGADGYTF; CDR3 DNA: TGCAGCGTTGGACAGGGGGCTGATGGCTACACCTTC
D gene: TRBD1; clone size: NA; J gene: TRBJ2-1; V gene: TRBV29-1; CDR3 protein: CSVHRGNEQFF; CDR3 DNA: TGCAGTGTCCACAGGGGCAATGAGCAGTTCTTC
D gene: TRBD1; clone size: NA; J gene: TRBJ2-2; V gene: TRBV5-1; CDR3 protein: CASSLAPGQKNTGELFF; CDR3 DNA: TGCGCCAGCAGCTTGGCACCGGGACAGAAGAACACCGGGGAGCTGTTTTTT
D gene: NA; clone size: NA; J gene: TRBJ1-6; V gene: TRBV4-3; CDR3 protein: CASSQDDGGNSPLHF; CDR3 DNA: TGCGCCAGCAGCCAAGATGATGGGGGGAATTCACCCCTCCACTTT
D gene: TRBD1; clone size: NA; J gene: TRBJ2-7; V gene: TRBV4-1; CDR3 protein: CASSQGTGGISYEQYF; CDR3 DNA: TGCGCCAGCAGCCAGGGGACAGGGGGAATTTCGTACGAGCAGTACTTC
D gene: NA; clone size: NA; J gene: TRBJ1-5; V gene: TRBV6-6; CDR3 protein: CASSYSSSNQPQHF; CDR3 DNA: TGTGCCAGCAGTTACAGTAGTAGCAATCAGCCCCAGCATTTT
D gene: NA; clone size: NA; J gene: TRBJ1-3; V gene: TRBV9; CDR3 protein: CASSVGMVGAGNTIYF; CDR3 DNA: TGTGCCAGCAGCGTAGGCATGGTGGGGGCCGGAAACACCATATATTTT